This record looks at one T cell receptor beta chain sequence and its context. Its antigen remains unidentified. Within one base of it there is no much larger clone, and no base qualities were kept. The data are from a study of tumor and adjacent non-tumor tissue in lung cancer (dated by TCRdb to between 2017 and 2018). At the level of the whole study: By cancer type, the cohort comprised some 13 adenocarcinoma patients, 2 squamous cell carcinoma patients and 1 small cell lung cancer patient. The approximately 15 patients were aged roughly 30 to 85 years, included around 10 men and 5 women, and had TNM stage I to III disease. In total, sequencing yielded under 150 million productive TCRbeta reads, which works out to an average of about 4.17 million reads per sample. Using bulk TCRbeta repertoires from over 14 lung cancer patients, the study set lung tumor tissue side by side with matched distant non-tumor lung tissue. TCRbeta CDR3 sequencing was performed on more than 25 paired specimens, with one tumor sample and one normal lung sample collected per patient.

Beyond this particular receptor, the publication reports: Peripheral blood was not sequenced, so blood TCRbeta repertoires were not examined in the lung cancer patients of the study. The top 100 clones made up a significantly larger cumulative share of the repertoire in normal lung than in tumor tissue. Tumor tissue showed significantly higher TCR diversity (inverse Simpson) than normal lung tissue, at around 450 vs 150 (P = 0.0075, Mann-Whitney U test). The sequencing platform is not named in the methods, and unique molecular identifiers are not mentioned. With only roughly 14 patients in the cohort, the authors noted that larger samples and more detailed clinical data are needed. Significantly higher TCR diversity was found in younger patients, and higher tumor TCR diversity was associated with shorter overall and disease-free survival.

The library was prepared using multiplex PCR. Instrument used: Illumina HiSeq 2500. Following protocols modified from ARM-PCR, the researchers constructed TCRbeta libraries through three rounds of nested PCR with primers (Table S4). Before sequencing, PCR products of 200-500 bp were excised from the gel and purified with the QIAquick gel extraction kit. In the original analysis: Trimmomatic was used to clean the reads, FLASH was used to merge the reads into complete CDR3 sequences, and MiTCR was used to assign the reads to V(D)J germline segments. Clonal diversity was calculated as the inverse Simpson's index using VDJtools. A read counted as productive if the sequence was in-frame and lacked a premature stop codon. In-frame beta chains were kept once TCRdb had trimmed the public reads at Q25 with fastp and called clones with MiXCR. Rows with one shared CDR3 protein collapse into an entry with the most common genes and DNA. The V and J calls, along with clone size, are taken from TCRdb and not from the paper's own processing. Recorded for this sample are approximately 110,000 distinct CDR3 sequences; roughly 77% of them occurred a single time. The ten top clones hold approximately 35% of the sample.

RNA was isolated from bulk unsorted tissue, and RNA quality was assessed with a NanoDrop ND-1000 and an Agilent 2100. The donors were newly diagnosed lung cancer patients admitted for thoracic surgery in China from August to November 2014 who had not received prior chemotherapy. Patients who had received previous radiotherapy or chemotherapy, or who had another concurrent cancer, were excluded from the study. Pieces of surgical tissue measuring roughly 1-2 cm3 were kept in RNAlater solution and stored at -80 degrees C until use. Trimming at the junction amounts to 6 bases on V and 7 bases on J, and the germline ends lie 21 bases apart. CDR3 length: 14 amino acids, cysteine to phenylalanine. The entry retains the CDR3 DNA only, 42 bases that are in frame from base 1. Taken from the germline V gene, the CDR1 and CDR2 loops are SQVTM and ANQGSEA.

The source material was lung tumor tissue. The rearrangement joined TRBV29-1 to TRBJ1-1; a confident D gene designation cannot be given. The sequence derives from a woman aged 55 to 70 with non-small cell lung cancer. The bases read TGCAGCGTCGGTCCCGATGGGTCATGGTTTGAAGCTTTCTTT. The resulting protein is CSVGPDGSWFEAFF.